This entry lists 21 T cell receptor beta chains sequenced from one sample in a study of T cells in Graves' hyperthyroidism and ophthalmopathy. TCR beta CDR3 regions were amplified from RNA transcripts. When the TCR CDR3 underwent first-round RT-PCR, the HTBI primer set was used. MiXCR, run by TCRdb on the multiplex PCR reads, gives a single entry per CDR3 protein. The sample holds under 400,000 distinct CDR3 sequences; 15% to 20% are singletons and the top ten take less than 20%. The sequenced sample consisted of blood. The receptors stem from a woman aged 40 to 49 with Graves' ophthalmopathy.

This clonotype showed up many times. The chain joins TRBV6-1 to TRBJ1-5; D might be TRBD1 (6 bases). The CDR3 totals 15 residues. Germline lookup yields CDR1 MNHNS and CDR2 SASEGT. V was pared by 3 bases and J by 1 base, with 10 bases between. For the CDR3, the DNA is TGTGCCAGCAGTGAGGGAGGGGGAAGCAATCAGCCCCAGCATTTT. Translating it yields CASSEGGGSNQPQHF.

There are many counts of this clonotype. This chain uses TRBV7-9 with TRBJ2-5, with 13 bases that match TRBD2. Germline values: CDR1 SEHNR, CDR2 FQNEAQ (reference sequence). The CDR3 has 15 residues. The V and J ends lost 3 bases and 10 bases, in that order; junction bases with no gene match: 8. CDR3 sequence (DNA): TGTGCCAGCAGCTTGGGGACTAGCGGGGCCGGGATCCAGTACTTC. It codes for CASSLGTSGAGIQYF.

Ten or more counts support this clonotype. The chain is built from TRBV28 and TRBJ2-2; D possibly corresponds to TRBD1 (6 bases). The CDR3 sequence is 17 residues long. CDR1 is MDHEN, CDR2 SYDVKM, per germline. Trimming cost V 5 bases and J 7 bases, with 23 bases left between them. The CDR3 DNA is TGTGCCAGCAGTCTGGGGGTGCTGTTGGGGGCCGGCGGGGAGCTGTTTTTT. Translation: CASSLGVLLGAGGELFF.

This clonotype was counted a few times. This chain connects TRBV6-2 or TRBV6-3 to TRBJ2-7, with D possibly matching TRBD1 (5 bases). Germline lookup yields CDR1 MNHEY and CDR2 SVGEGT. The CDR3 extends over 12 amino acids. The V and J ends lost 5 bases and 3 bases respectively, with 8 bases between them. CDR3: CASSRQLYEQYF. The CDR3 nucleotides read TGTGCCAGCAGTAGACAGCTCTACGAGCAGTACTTC.

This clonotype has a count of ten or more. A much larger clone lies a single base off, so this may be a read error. The chain's CDR3 is CAGSPLGVAEAFF. As DNA, the CDR3 is TGTGCCGGCAGTCCATTGGGGGTGGCTGAAGCTTTCTTT. The rearrangement joins TRBV6-5 to TRBJ1-1; D possibly corresponds to TRBD1 (5 bases). CDR3 length equals 13 residues. Germline V CDR1 and CDR2: MNHEY, SVGAGI.

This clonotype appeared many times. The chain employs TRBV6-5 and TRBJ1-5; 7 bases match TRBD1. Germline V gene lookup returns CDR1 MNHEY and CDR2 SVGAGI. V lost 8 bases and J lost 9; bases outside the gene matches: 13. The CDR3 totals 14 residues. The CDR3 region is CASGRQGFGAPQHF. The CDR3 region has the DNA TGTGCCAGCGGGAGACAGGGCTTCGGGGCGCCCCAGCATTTT.

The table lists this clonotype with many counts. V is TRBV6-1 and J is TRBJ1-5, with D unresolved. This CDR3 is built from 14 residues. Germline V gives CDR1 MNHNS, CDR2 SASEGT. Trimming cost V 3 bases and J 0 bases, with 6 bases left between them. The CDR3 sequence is CASSELFSNQPQHF. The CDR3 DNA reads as TGTGCCAGCAGTGAGCTCTTTAGCAATCAGCCCCAGCATTTT.

CDR3 residues: CASRSGTKDTGELFF. CDR3 nucleotides: TGTGCCAGCAGGTCCGGGACTAAGGACACCGGGGAGCTGTTTTTT. This chain uses TRBV12-3 or TRBV12-4 with TRBJ2-2, with 7 bases lining up with TRBD2. The J segment lost 3 bases and the V segment lost 6 bases, leaving 7 bases of the junction unmatched. The CDR3 runs to 15 residues.

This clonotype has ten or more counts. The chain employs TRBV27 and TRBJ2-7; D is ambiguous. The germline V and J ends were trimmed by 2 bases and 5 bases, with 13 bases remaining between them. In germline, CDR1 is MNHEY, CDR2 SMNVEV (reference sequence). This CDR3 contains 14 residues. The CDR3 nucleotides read TGTGCCAGCAGTTTACAGTGGGCGATGGACGAGCAGTACTTC. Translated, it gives CASSLQWAMDEQYF.

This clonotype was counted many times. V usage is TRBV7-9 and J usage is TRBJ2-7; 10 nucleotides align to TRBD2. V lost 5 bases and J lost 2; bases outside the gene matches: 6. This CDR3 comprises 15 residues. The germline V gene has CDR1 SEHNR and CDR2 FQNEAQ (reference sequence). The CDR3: CASSPRTSGAYEQYF. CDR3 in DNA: TGTGCCAGCAGCCCTCGGACTAGCGGAGCCTACGAGCAGTACTTC. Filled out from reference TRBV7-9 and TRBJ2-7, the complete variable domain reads DTGVSQNPRHKITKRGQNVTFRCDPISEHNRLYWYRQTLGQGPEFLTYFQNEAQLEKSRLLSDRFSAERPKGSFSTLEIQRTEQGDSAMYLCASSPRTSGAYEQYFGPGTRLTVT.

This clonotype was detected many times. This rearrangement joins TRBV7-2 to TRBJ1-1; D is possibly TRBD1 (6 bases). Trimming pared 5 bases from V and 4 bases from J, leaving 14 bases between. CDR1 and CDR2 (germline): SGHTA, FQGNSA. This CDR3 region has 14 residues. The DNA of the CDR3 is TGTGCCAGCAGCCAACTTACAGGGCGCACTGAAGCTTTCTTT. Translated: CASSQLTGRTEAFF.

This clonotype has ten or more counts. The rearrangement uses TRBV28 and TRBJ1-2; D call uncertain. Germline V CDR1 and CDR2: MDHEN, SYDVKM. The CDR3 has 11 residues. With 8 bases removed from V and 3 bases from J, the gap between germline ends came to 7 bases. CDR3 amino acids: CASGTYYGYTF. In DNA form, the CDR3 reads TGTGCCAGCGGTACTTACTATGGCTACACCTTC.

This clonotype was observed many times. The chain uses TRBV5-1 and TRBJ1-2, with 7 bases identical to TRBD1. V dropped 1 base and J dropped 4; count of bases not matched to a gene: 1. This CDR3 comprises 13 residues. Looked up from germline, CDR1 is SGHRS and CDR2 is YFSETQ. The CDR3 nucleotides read TGCGCCAGCAGCTTGAACAGGGGCTATGGCTACACCTTC. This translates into CASSLNRGYGYTF. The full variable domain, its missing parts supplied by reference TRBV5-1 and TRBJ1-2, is KAGVTQTPRYLIKTRGQQVTLSCSPISGHRSVSWYQQTPGQGLQFLFEYFSETQRNKGNFPGRFSGRQFSNSRSEMNVSTLELGDSALYLCASSLNRGYGYTFGSGTRLTVV.

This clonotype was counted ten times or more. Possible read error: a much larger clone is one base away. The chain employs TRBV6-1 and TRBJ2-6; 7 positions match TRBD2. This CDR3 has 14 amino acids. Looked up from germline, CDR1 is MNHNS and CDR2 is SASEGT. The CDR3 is CASRGGSGADVLTF. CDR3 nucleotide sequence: TGTGCCAGCAGGGGAGGGTCTGGGGCCGACGTCCTGACTTTC.

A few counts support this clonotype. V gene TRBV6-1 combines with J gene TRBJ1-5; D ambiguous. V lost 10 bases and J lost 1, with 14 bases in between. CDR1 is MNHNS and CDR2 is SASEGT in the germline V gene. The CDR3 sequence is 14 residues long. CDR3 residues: CATLMELSNQPQHF. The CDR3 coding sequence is TGTGCCACCCTGATGGAACTAAGCAATCAGCCCCAGCATTTT.

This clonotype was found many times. CDR3 region: CASSKRDPPYEQYF. Here the CDR3 DNA reads TGTGCCAGCAGCAAGCGGGACCCACCCTACGAGCAGTACTTC. J is TRBJ2-7 and V is TRBV27, with TRBD2 matching over 7 bases. The V gene end was trimmed by 6 bases and the J gene end by 2 bases; junction bases not matched to a gene: 7. The CDR3 totals 14 residues. Germline CDR1 and CDR2: MNHEY and SMNVEV (reference sequence).

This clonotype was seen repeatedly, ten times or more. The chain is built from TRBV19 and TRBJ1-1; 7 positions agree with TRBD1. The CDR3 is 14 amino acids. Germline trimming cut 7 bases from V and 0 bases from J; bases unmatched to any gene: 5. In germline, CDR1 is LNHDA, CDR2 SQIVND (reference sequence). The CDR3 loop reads CASNRGRVNTEAFF. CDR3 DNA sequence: TGTGCCAGTAACAGGGGACGGGTGAACACTGAAGCTTTCTTT.

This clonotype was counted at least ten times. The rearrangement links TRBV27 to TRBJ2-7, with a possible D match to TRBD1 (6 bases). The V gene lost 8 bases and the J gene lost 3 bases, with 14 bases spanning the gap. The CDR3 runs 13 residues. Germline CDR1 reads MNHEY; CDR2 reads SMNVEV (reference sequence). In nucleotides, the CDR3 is TGTGCCAGCGGCTGGACAGCATTCTACGAGCAGTACTTC. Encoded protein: CASGWTAFYEQYF.

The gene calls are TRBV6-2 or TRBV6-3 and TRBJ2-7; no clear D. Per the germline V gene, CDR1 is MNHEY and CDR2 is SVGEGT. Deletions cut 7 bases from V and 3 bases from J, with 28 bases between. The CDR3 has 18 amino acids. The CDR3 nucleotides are TGTGCCAGCAACATCCCTCGTGCCAGCTCACCAGCCAGCTACGAGCAGTACTTC. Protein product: CASNIPRASSPASYEQYF.

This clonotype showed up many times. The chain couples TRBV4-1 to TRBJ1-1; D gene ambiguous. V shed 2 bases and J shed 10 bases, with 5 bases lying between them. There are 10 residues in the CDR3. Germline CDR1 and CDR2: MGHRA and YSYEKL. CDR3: CASSQRGAFF. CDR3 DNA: TGCGCCAGCAGCCAACGGGGAGCTTTCTTT.

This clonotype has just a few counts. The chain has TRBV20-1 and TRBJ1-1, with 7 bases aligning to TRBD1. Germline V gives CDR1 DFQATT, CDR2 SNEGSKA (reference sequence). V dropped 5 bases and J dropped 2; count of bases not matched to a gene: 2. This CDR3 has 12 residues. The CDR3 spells CSAWTGNTEAFF. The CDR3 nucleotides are TGCAGTGCTTGGACAGGTAACACTGAAGCTTTCTTT.